These T cell receptor beta chains were read from a single sample in a study of Ad26.COV2.S vaccination and SARS-CoV-2 variants. This table comes from immunoSEQ multiplex PCR, and its TCRdb copy is limited to in-frame clones, with some not included. The sample lists around 270,000 clones, around 88% occurring once. Source: peripheral blood, taken in a trial of Ad26.COV2.S vaccine versus placebo. The origin of the receptors is a person between 18 and 65 years old who received the Ad26.COV2.S COVID-19 vaccine or a placebo. Both conserved end residues are part of each CDR3. The order of the fields is clone size, V gene, D gene, J gene, CDR3 DNA, CDR3 protein. The D gene is left open where the match is weak. Clone size appears in some rows only: once, few, many, or a class for an expanded clone.

size: .
V: TRBV7-3
D: .
J: TRBJ2-3
DNA: TGTGCCAGCAGCCCCAGGGGTGTCGGGACAGATACGCAGTATTTT
CDR3: CASSPRGVGTDTQYF

size: .
V: TRBV20-1
D: TRBD1
J: TRBJ1-1
DNA: TGCAGTGCCAGTTTACCACAGGGGGCAGGTGAAGCTTTCTTT
CDR3: CSASLPQGAGEAFF

size: .
V: TRBV4-2
D: .
J: TRBJ1-4
DNA: TGTGCCAGCAGCCAAGATCATGGTAGAGGGGTTAGTAATGAAAAACTGTTTTTT
CDR3: CASSQDHGRGVSNEKLFF

size: .
V: TRBV7-9
D: .
J: TRBJ1-1
DNA: TGTGCCAGCAGCTTAGGACAGATGAACACTGAAGCTTTCTTT
CDR3: CASSLGQMNTEAFF

size: .
V: TRBV11-3
D: .
J: TRBJ1-1
DNA: TGTGCCAGCAGCCCCTCGACAGGGAACACTGAAGCTTTCTTT
CDR3: CASSPSTGNTEAFF

size: .
V: TRBV3-1/TRBV3-2
D: .
J: TRBJ1-1
DNA: TGTGCCAGCAGCCCACAGGGGAACACTGAAGCTTTCTTT
CDR3: CASSPQGNTEAFF

size: .
V: TRBV5-6
D: TRBD2
J: TRBJ2-1
DNA: TGTGCCAGCAGGATGGGACTAGCAGGAAATGAGCAGTTCTTC
CDR3: CASRMGLAGNEQFF

size: .
V: TRBV7-6
D: .
J: TRBJ1-2
DNA: TGTGCCAGCAGCCCACGACACGGAGGGGGGGATGGCTACACCTTC
CDR3: CASSPRHGGGDGYTF

size: .
V: TRBV4-3
D: TRBD1
J: TRBJ1-2
DNA: TGCGCCAGCAGCCTGACTGGAACAGGGGACCCTTACACCTTC
CDR3: CASSLTGTGDPYTF

size: .
V: TRBV10-3
D: .
J: TRBJ1-5
DNA: TGTGCCATCAGTGTGGAGTATAGCAATCAGCCCCAGCATTTT
CDR3: CAISVEYSNQPQHF

size: .
V: TRBV15
D: TRBD1
J: TRBJ2-1
DNA: TGTGCCACCAGCAGAAGGGCACCGGGACAGGCCAAGAGCTCCTACAATGAGCAGTTCTTC
CDR3: CATSRRAPGQAKSSYNEQFF

size: .
V: TRBV10-3
D: .
J: TRBJ2-3
DNA: TGTGCCATCAGTGAGTCGAAGCGGTCTAGCACAGATACGCAGTATTTT
CDR3: CAISESKRSSTDTQYF

size: .
V: TRBV4-3
D: .
J: TRBJ1-5
DNA: TGCGCCAGCAGCCAACATTTCGGGGTTGCCAATCAGCCCCAGCATTTT
CDR3: CASSQHFGVANQPQHF

size: .
V: TRBV3-1/TRBV3-2
D: TRBD2
J: TRBJ2-1
DNA: TGTGCCAGCAGCCAAGCCATCTCGGGGCGGCGGGGGTCTTACAATGAGCAGTTCTTC
CDR3: CASSQAISGRRGSYNEQFF

size: .
V: TRBV7-2
D: TRBD2
J: TRBJ2-3
DNA: TGTGCCAGCAACTATATTCGACTAGCGGGTATAGATACGCAGTATTTT
CDR3: CASNYIRLAGIDTQYF

size: many
V: TRBV19
D: TRBD1
J: TRBJ1-2
DNA: TGTGCCAGTAGTTCGACAGGGGGCGCCTCTAACTATGGCTACACCTTC
CDR3: CASSSTGGASNYGYTF

size: .
V: TRBV6-5
D: TRBD1
J: TRBJ1-2
DNA: TGTGCCACCACCGACAGGGGGTTTAAAGGCTACACCTTC
CDR3: CATTDRGFKGYTF

size: .
V: TRBV9
D: .
J: TRBJ2-5
DNA: TGTGCCAGCAGCAGCCAAGAGACCCAGTACTTC
CDR3: CASSSQETQYF

size: few
V: TRBV2
D: .
J: TRBJ1-4
DNA: TGTGCCAGCAGCCCGGGCGGGGGTGAAAAACTGTTTTTT
CDR3: CASSPGGGEKLFF

size: .
V: TRBV19
D: .
J: TRBJ2-2
DNA: TGTGCCAGTAGAGGTTTCGTTGCGGTCGTGGGCACCGGGGAGCTGTTTTTT
CDR3: CASRGFVAVVGTGELFF

size: .
V: TRBV3-1/TRBV3-2
D: .
J: TRBJ1-5
DNA: TGTGCCAGCAGCCAGGGGCACAAGAATCAGCCCCAGCATTTT
CDR3: CASSQGHKNQPQHF

size: once
V: TRBV12-3/TRBV12-4
D: .
J: TRBJ2-3
DNA: TGTGCCAGCACCCTCAGAACAGGGTGGACGCAGTATTTT
CDR3: CASTLRTGWTQYF

size: .
V: TRBV27
D: .
J: TRBJ1-3
DNA: TGTGCCAGCAGTCCCCGGGAGGGAACCTCTGGAAACACCATATATTTT
CDR3: CASSPREGTSGNTIYF

size: .
V: TRBV20-1
D: .
J: TRBJ2-5
DNA: TGCAGTGCTAGTAGGGTCGGTAGGACGGGAAAGACCCAGTACTTC
CDR3: CSASRVGRTGKTQYF

size: few
V: TRBV29-1
D: TRBD1
J: TRBJ2-2
DNA: TGCAGCGTCTTCACAGGGGGATGGAACACCGGGGAGCTGTTTTTT
CDR3: CSVFTGGWNTGELFF

size: .
V: TRBV4-3
D: .
J: TRBJ2-1
DNA: TGCGCCAGCAGCCAAGTGTTATCGACCGGGCAGTTCTTC
CDR3: CASSQVLSTGQFF

size: .
V: TRBV6-5
D: .
J: TRBJ2-6
DNA: TGTGCCACCCACAGGGTTGGGGCCAACGTCCTGACTTTC
CDR3: CATHRVGANVLTF